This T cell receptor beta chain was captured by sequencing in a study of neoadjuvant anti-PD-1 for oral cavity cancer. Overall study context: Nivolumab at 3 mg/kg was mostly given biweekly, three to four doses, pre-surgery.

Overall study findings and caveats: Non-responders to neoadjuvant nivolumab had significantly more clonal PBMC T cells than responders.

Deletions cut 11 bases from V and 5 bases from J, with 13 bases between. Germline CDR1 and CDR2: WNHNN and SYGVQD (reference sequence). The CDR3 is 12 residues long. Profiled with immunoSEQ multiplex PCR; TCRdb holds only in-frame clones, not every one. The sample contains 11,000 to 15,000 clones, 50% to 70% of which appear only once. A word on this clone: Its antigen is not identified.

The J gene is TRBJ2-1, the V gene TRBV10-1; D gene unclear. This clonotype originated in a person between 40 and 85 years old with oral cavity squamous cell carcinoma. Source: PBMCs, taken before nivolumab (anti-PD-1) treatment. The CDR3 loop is CASRATDNEQFF. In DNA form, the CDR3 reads TGCGCCTCCCGGGCTACCGACAATGAGCAGTTCTTC.